The 13 T cell receptor beta chains below all came from one sample that was sequenced in a study of PD-L1 blockade in urothelial cancer. Profiled with immunoSEQ multiplex PCR; TCRdb holds only in-frame clones, not every one. The sample contains about 80,000 clones, 87% of which appear only once. Here the sequenced sample was PBMCs, taken around atezolizumab (anti-PD-L1) treatment. The source is a woman in her sixties or seventies with urothelial cancer.

J is TRBJ2-1 and V is TRBV19; D ambiguous. Trimming left V 2 bases short and J 4 bases short, with 12 bases between. This CDR3 region has 15 residues. Germline V CDR1 and CDR2: LNHDA, SQIVND (reference sequence). The CDR3 here is CASSIIPSSYNEQFF. CDR3 nucleotide sequence: TGTGCCAGTAGTATAATTCCCTCCTCGTACAATGAGCAGTTCTTC.

The chain uses TRBV19 and TRBJ2-7; perhaps TRBD2 as D (5 bases). V gave up 1 base and J gave up 6 bases, with 13 bases separating them. Germline-derived CDR1 and CDR2 are LNHDA and SQIVND (reference sequence). This CDR3 has 14 residues. CDR3 residues: CASSIGGYGGEQYF. CDR3 bases: TGTGCCAGTAGTATAGGAGGGTACGGCGGCGAGCAGTACTTC.

Only a few counts were recorded for this clone. J is TRBJ2-7 and V is TRBV28, with 8 bases aligning to TRBD1. The CDR3 spans 15 residues. Germline loops: CDR1 MDHEN, CDR2 SYDVKM. The V gene end was trimmed by 6 bases and the J gene end by 5 bases; junction bases not matched to a gene: 12. DNA for the CDR3: TGTGCCAGCAGGAGCCAGGGGGCCCCTCACGACGAGCAGTACTTC. Its translation: CASRSQGAPHDEQYF.

The gene calls are TRBV4-3 and TRBJ2-6; tentative D call: TRBD2 (6 bases). The germline V gene has CDR1 LGHNA and CDR2 YSLEER. The CDR3 covers 21 residues. The V end lost 0 bases, the J end lost 2 bases, and 23 bases lay between the germline ends. CDR3 DNA: TGCGCCAGCAGCCAAGATTACTTCCGGGCAGGGACTGCGGCTGGGGCCAACGTCCTGACTTTC. Translated, it gives CASSQDYFRAGTAAGANVLTF.

The chain couples TRBV25-1 to TRBJ2-3; a possible D gene is TRBD2 (6 bases). Germline assignment: CDR1 MGHDK and CDR2 SYGVNS. V lost 2 bases and J 2 bases, leaving 11 bases between the germline ends. The CDR3 is made up of 15 amino acids. CDR3 protein: CASSEARGYTDTQYF. DNA for the CDR3: TGTGCCAGCAGTGAAGCGCGGGGCTACACAGATACGCAGTATTTT.

This chain joins TRBV19 and TRBJ1-2; 7 bases line up with TRBD1. CDR1 and CDR2 from the germline V gene are LNHDA and SQIVND (reference sequence). Trimming took 5 bases from V and 1 from J; bases not matched to a gene: 10. The CDR3 is 16 amino acids. The CDR3, as DNA: TGTGCCAGTAGTTCAGGACAGGCAGAGATTAACTATGGCTACACCTTC. Translated: CASSSGQAEINYGYTF.

This chain connects TRBV6-5 to TRBJ1-2; 8 bases are shared with TRBD1. CDR1 is MNHEY and CDR2 is SVGAGI in the germline V gene. The CDR3 is 14 residues long. Trimming removed 6 bases from V and 4 bases from J; junction bases left unmatched: 7. Written as DNA, the CDR3 is TGTGCCAGCAGCCGGACAGGGATCGGCTATGGCTACACCTTC. As protein: CASSRTGIGYGYTF.

This rearrangement joins TRBV7-2 to TRBJ2-7; 9 nucleotides agree with TRBD1. Germline values: CDR1 SGHTA, CDR2 FQGNSA. Trimming removed 1 base from V and 0 bases from J; junction bases left unmatched: 4. The CDR3 consists of 16 residues. DNA of the CDR3: TGTGCCAGCAGCTTAGTGTCGGGACAGGGCTCCTACGAGCAGTACTTC. Translating gives CASSLVSGQGSYEQYF.

V usage is TRBV7-2 and J usage is TRBJ1-6; 9 nucleotides match TRBD1. Germline-derived CDR1 and CDR2 are SGHTA and FQGNSA. The J segment lost 5 bases and the V segment lost 5 bases, leaving 7 bases of the junction unmatched. The CDR3 extends over 16 amino acids. The CDR3 coding sequence is TGTGCCAGCAGCGTTACAGGGGGCTTAAATAATTCACCCCTCCACTTT. This sequence encodes CASSVTGGLNNSPLHF.

The chain links TRBV30 to TRBJ1-1, with unresolved D. Germline V gene data show CDR1 as GTSNPN and CDR2 as SVGIG (reference sequence). CDR3 size: 15 residues. Trimming took off 3 bases at V and 5 bases at J, with 19 bases between the two ends. CDR3 in DNA: TGTGCCTGGAGGAGCGGGTTTGGGGTGGGGACTGAAGCTTTCTTT. This translates into CAWRSGFGVGTEAFF.

The chain employs TRBV18 and TRBJ2-7; D perhaps matches TRBD2 (5 bases). The V end lost 1 base, the J end lost 5 bases, and 12 bases lay between the germline ends. CDR3 size: 14 residues. Germline CDR1 KGHSH, CDR2 LQKENI. The CDR3 region has the DNA TGTGCCAGCTCACCACTATCCGGGAATCACGAGCAGTACTTC. Translation gives CASSPLSGNHEQYF.

The chain links TRBV6-6 to TRBJ2-3; 9 nucleotides agree with TRBD1. In germline, CDR1 is MNHNY, CDR2 SVGAGI (reference sequence). This CDR3 spans 15 amino acids. Trimming took 7 bases from V and 2 from J; bases not matched to a gene: 7. CDR3 in DNA: TGTGCCAGCACCCGACAGGGGGGCGTCACAGATACGCAGTATTTT. Protein: CASTRQGGVTDTQYF.

This chain connects TRBV11-2 to TRBJ2-3; the D gene is possibly TRBD2 (7 bases). The germline gives CDR1 SGHAT, CDR2 FQNNGV. The V gene lost 1 base and the J gene lost 9 bases, with 23 bases spanning the gap. This CDR3 has 17 residues. The CDR3 sequence: CASSLGVGGGPEKTQYF. The CDR3 bases are TGTGCCAGCAGCTTAGGGGTAGGGGGAGGGCCGGAGAAGACGCAGTATTTT.